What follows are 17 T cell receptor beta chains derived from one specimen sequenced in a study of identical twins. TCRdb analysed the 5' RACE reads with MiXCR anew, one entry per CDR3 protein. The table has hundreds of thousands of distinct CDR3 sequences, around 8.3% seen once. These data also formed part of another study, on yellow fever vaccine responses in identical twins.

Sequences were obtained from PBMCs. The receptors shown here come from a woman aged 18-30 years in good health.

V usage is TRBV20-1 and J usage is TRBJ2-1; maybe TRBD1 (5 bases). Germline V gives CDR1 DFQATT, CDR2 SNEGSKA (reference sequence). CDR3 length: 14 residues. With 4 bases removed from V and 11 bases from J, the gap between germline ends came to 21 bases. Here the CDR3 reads CSATGLRTWSQQFF. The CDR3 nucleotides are TGCAGTGCTACAGGGCTCCGGACGTGGTCGCAGCAGTTCTTC.

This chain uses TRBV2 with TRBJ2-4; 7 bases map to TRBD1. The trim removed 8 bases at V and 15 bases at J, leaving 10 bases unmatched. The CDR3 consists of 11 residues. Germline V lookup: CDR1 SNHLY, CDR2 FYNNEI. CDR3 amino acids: CASLEDRELYF. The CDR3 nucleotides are TGTGCCAGCCTTGAAGACAGGGAACTGTACTTC.

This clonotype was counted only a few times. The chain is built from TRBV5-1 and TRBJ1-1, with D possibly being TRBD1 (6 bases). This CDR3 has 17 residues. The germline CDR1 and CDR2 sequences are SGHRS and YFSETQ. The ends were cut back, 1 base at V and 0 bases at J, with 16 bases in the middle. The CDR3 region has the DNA TGCGCCAGCAGCTTGAGAGGGGGTCTCGGTCTGAACACTGAAGCTTTCTTT. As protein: CASSLRGGLGLNTEAFF.

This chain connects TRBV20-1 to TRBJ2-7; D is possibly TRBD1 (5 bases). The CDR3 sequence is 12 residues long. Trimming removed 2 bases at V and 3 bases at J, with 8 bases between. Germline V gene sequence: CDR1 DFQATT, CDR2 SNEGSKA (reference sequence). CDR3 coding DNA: TGCAGTGCTAGAAGTGACAGCTACGAGCAGTACTTC. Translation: CSARSDSYEQYF.

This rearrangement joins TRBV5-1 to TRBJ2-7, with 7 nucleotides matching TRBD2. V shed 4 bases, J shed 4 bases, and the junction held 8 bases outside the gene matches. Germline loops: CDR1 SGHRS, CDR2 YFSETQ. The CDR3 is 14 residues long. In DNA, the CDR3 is TGCGCCAGCAGCCCAACAGCGGGACTTTACGAGCAGTACTTC. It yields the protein CASSPTAGLYEQYF.

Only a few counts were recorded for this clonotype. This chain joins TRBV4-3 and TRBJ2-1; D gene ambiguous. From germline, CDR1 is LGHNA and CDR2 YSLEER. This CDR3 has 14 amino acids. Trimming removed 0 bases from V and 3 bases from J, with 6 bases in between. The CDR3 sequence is CASSQETVYNEQFF. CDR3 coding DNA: TGCGCCAGCAGCCAAGAGACTGTCTACAATGAGCAGTTCTTC.

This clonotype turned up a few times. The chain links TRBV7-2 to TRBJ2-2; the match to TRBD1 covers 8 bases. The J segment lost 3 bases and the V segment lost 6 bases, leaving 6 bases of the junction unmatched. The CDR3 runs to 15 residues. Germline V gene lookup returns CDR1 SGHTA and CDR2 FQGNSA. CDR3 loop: CASRYATGDTGELFF. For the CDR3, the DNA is TGTGCCAGCAGATACGCGACAGGGGACACCGGGGAGCTGTTTTTT.

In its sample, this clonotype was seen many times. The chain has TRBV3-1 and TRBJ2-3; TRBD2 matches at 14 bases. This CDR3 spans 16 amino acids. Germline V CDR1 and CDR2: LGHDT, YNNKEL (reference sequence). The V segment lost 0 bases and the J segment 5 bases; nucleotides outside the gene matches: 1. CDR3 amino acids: CASSQDGTSGGDTQYF. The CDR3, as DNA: TGTGCCAGCAGCCAAGATGGGACTAGCGGGGGAGATACGCAGTATTTT.

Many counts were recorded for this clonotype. CDR3 nucleotide sequence: TGTGCCAGCAGTGGAACAGGGGGCGGTCAGCCCCAGCATTTT. Translation: CASSGTGGGQPQHF. The rearrangement uses TRBV6-1 and TRBJ1-5; 9 positions agree with TRBD1. The germline CDR1 and CDR2 sequences are MNHNS and SASEGT. This CDR3 has 14 residues. V dropped 4 bases and J dropped 6; count of bases not matched to a gene: 4.

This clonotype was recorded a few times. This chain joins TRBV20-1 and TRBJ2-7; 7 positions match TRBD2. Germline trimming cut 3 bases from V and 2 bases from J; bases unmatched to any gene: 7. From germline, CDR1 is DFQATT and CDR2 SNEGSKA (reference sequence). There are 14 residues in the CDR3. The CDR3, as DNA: TGCAGTGCTAGTCCACGGGACTATACCTACGAGCAGTACTTC. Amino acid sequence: CSASPRDYTYEQYF.

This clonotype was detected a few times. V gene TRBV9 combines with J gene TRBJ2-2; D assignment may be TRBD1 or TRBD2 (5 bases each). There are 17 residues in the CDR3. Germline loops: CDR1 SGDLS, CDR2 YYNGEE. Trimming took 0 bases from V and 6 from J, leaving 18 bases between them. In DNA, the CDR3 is TGTGCCAGCAGCGTAGGGACGGGGCCGCCAAATGCCGGGGAGCTGTTTTTT. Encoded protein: CASSVGTGPPNAGELFF. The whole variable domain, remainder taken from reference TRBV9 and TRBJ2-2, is DSGVTQTPKHLITATGQRVTLRCSPRSGDLSVYWYQQSLDQGLQFLIQYYNGEERAKGNILERFSAQQFPDLHSELNLSSLELGDSALYFCASSVGTGPPNAGELFFGEGSRLTVL.

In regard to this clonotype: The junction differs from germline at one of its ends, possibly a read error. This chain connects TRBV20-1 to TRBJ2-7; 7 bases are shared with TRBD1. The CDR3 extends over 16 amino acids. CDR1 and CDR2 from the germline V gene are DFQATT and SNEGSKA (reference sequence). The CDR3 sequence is CCARDPRDRPPYEQYF. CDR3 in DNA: TGCTGTGCTAGAGACCCCCGGGACAGACCACCCTACGAGCAGTACTTC.

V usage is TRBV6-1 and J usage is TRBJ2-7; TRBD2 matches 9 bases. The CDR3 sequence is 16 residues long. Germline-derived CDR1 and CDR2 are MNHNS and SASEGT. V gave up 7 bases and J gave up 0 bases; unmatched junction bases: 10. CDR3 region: CASKKLAGDSSYEQYF. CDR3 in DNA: TGTGCCAGCAAGAAACTAGCGGGCGATAGCTCCTACGAGCAGTACTTC.

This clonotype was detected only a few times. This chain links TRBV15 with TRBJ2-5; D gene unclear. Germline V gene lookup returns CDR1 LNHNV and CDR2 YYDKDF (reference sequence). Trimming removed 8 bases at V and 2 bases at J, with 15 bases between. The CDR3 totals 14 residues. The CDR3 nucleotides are TGTGCCACCGAAAGTAGAGGCCGTCAAGAGACCCAGTACTTC. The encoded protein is CATESRGRQETQYF.

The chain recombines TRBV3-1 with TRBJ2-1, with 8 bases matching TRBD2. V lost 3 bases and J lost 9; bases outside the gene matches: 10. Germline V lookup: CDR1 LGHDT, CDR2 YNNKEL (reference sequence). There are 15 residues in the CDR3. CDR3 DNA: TGTGCCAGCAGCCAGCCGGGACTAGTATTCAGTGAGCAGTTCTTC. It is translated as CASSQPGLVFSEQFF.

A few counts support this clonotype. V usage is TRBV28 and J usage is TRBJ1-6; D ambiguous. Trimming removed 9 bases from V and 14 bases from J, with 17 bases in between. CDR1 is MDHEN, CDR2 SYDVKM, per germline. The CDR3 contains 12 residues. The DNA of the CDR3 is TGTGCCAGTGGAAAGACAACATTAACCCTCCACTTT. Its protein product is CASGKTTLTLHF.

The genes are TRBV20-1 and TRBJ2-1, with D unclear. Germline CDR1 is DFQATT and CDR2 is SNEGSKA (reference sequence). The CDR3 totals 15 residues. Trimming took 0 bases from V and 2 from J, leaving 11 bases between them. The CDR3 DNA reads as TGCAGTGCTAGAGACATGATCGGCCCCTACAATGAGCAGTTCTTC. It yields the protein CSARDMIGPYNEQFF.